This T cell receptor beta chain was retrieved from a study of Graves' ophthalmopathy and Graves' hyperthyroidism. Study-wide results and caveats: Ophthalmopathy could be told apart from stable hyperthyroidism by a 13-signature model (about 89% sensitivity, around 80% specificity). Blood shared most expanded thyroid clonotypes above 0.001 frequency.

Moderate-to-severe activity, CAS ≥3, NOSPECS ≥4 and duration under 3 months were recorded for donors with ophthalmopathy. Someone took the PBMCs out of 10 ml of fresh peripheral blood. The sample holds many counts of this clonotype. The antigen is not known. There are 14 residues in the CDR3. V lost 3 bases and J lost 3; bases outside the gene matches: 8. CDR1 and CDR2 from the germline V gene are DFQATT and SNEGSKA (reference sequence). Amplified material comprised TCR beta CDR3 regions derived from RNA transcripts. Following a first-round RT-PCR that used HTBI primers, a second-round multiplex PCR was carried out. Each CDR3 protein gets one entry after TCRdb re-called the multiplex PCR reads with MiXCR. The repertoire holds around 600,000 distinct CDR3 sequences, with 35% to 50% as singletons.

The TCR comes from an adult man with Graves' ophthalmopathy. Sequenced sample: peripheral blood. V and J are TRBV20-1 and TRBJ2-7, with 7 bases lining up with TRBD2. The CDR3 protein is CSAREAGRGYEQYF. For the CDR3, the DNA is TGCAGTGCTAGGGAAGCGGGGAGAGGCTACGAGCAGTACTTC.